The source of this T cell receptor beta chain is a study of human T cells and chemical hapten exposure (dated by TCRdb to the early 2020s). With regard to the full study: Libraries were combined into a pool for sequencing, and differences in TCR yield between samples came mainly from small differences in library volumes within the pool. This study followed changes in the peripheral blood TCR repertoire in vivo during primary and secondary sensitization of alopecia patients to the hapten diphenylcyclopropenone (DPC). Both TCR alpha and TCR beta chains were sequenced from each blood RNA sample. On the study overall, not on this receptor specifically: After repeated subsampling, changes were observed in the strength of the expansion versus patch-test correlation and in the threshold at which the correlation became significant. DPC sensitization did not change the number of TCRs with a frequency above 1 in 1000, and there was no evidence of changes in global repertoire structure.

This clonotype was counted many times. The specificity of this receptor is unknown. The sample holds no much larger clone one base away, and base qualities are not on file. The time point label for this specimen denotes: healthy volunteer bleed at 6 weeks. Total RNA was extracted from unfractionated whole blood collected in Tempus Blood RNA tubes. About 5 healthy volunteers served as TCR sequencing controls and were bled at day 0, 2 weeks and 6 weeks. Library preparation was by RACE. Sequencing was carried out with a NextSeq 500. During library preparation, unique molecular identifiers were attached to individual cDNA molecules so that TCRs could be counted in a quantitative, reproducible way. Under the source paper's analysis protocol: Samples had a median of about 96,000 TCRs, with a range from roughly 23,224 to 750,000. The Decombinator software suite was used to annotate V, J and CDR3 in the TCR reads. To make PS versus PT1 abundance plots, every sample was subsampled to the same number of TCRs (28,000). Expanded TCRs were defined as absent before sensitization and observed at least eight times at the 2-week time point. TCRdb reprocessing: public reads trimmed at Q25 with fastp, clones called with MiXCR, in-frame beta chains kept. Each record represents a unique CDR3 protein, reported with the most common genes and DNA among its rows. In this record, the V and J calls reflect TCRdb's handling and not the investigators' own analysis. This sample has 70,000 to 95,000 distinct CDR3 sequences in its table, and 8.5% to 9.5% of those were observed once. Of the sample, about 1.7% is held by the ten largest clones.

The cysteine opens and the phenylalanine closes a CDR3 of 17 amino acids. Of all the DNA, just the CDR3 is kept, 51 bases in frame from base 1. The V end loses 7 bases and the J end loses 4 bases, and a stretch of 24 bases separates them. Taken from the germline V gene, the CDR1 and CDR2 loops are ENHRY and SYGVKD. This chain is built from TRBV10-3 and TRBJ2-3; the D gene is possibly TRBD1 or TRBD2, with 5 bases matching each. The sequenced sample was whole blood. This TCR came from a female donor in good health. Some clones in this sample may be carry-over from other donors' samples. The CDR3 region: CAITTTGRDPSADTQYF. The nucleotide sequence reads TGTGCCATCACCACGACGGGACGGGACCCCTCGGCAGATACGCAGTATTTT.